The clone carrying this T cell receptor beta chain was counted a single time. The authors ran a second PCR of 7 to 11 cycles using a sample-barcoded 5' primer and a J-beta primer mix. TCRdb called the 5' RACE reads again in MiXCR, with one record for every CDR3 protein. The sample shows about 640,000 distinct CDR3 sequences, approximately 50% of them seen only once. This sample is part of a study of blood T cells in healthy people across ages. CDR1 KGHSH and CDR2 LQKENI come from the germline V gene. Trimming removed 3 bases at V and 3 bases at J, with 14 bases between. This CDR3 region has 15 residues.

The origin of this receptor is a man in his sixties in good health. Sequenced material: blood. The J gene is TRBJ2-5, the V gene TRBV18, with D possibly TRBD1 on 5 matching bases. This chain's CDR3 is CASSPPIQGKETQYF. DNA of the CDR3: TGTGCCAGCTCACCCCCGATCCAGGGCAAAGAGACCCAGTACTTC.